These 23 T cell receptor beta chains were sequenced from one sample in a study of identical twins. TCRdb re-called the 5' RACE reads through MiXCR, storing one row per CDR3 protein. The table shows 300,000 to 400,000 distinct CDR3 sequences, with approximately 8.8% occurring only once. Source material: naive T cells sorted from blood. Receptor source: a woman in her 50s in good health.

This clonotype was picked up many times. J is TRBJ1-4 and V is TRBV4-1; weak D call: TRBD1 (6 bases). The CDR3 runs 14 residues. Trimming left V 7 bases short and J 5 bases short, with 14 bases between. Germline V gene data show CDR1 as MGHRA and CDR2 as YSYEKL. The CDR3 sequence is CASTGGPTNEKLFF. In nucleotides, the CDR3 is TGCGCCAGCACCGGGGGGCCGACCAATGAAAAACTGTTTTTT.

The chain carries TRBV19 and TRBJ1-2, with a possible D match to TRBD1 (5 bases). The CDR3 contains 12 residues. Germline V CDR1 and CDR2: LNHDA, SQIVND (reference sequence). The germline V and J ends were trimmed by 5 bases and 6 bases, with 10 bases remaining between them. The CDR3 DNA reads TGTGCCAGTAGTTGGCAGGGTGATGGCTACACCTTC. Protein: CASSWQGDGYTF.

The chain employs TRBV12-3 or TRBV12-4 and TRBJ2-2; the D gene is possibly TRBD1 (6 bases). With 7 bases removed from V and 1 base from J, the gap between germline ends came to 13 bases. There are 15 residues in the CDR3. CDR3 amino acids: CASIQSTGNTGELFF. CDR3 coding DNA: TGTGCCAGCATTCAGTCGACAGGGAACACCGGGGAGCTGTTTTTT.

V usage is TRBV6-1 and J usage is TRBJ2-7; 11 bases align to TRBD2. Germline V lookup: CDR1 MNHNS, CDR2 SASEGT. The CDR3 length is 15 residues. Unmatched junction bases numbered 2, after V lost 3 bases and J lost 1 base. CDR3 coding DNA: TGTGCCAGCAGTGAGGGACTAGCGGAGTCCTACGAGCAGTACGTC. Translating gives CASSEGLAESYEQYV.

This clonotype came up many times. V usage is TRBV7-9 and J usage is TRBJ2-1; no firm D call. The CDR3 sequence is 13 residues long. Germline V gives CDR1 SEHNR, CDR2 FQNEAQ (reference sequence). The ends were cut back, 7 bases at V and 10 bases at J, with 17 bases in the middle. In nucleotides, the CDR3 is TGTGCCAGCATCGCAGACGCAACCTGGGAGCAGTTCTTC. This encodes CASIADATWEQFF.

This clonotype was counted a few times. This chain links TRBV2 with TRBJ1-1; D possibly corresponds to TRBD1 (6 bases). Trimming removed 4 bases at V and 10 bases at J, with 16 bases between. The CDR3 is 13 amino acids. CDR1 and CDR2 from the germline V gene are SNHLY and FYNNEI. CDR3: CASSADGETGAFF. CDR3 nucleotide sequence: TGTGCCAGCAGTGCGGACGGGGAGACAGGAGCTTTCTTT.

V is TRBV20-1 and J is TRBJ2-1, with TRBD2 as a possible D gene (5 bases). CDR1 is DFQATT, CDR2 SNEGSKA, per germline (reference sequence). The CDR3 runs to 14 residues. V was pared by 6 bases and J by 1 base, with 13 bases between. The CDR3 loop is CSAPDLGSYNEQFF. As DNA, the CDR3 is TGCAGTGCACCGGACTTGGGATCCTACAATGAGCAGTTCTTC.

The J gene is TRBJ2-7, the V gene TRBV19, with D hard to call. Germline-derived CDR1 and CDR2 are LNHDA and SQIVND (reference sequence). V lost 2 bases to trimming and J lost 4 bases, with 9 bases between them. The CDR3 totals 13 residues. In DNA, the CDR3 is TGTGCCAGTAGTATATCCAACCAATACGAGCAGTACTTC. This encodes CASSISNQYEQYF.

V usage is TRBV24-1 and J usage is TRBJ2-7; 8 nucleotides match TRBD1. Trimming took 4 bases from V and 6 from J; bases not matched to a gene: 7. This CDR3 has 14 amino acids. Germline CDR1 KGHDR, CDR2 SFDVKD. CDR3 region: CATSEGRGRREQYF. CDR3 coding DNA: TGTGCCACCAGTGAAGGCAGGGGGCGTCGCGAGCAGTACTTC.

This clonotype was seen a handful of times. The chain employs TRBV25-1 and TRBJ2-2; D is undetermined. From germline, CDR1 is MGHDK and CDR2 SYGVNS. This CDR3 comprises 13 residues. The V and J ends lost 7 bases and 5 bases respectively, with 11 bases between them. CDR3 bases: TGTGCCAGCACCAGATTCGGGACCGGGGAGCTGTTTTTT. Residues: CASTRFGTGELFF.

The DNA for the CDR3 is TGTGCCAGCAGTCTCCACGGACAGGAAGCTTTCTTT. It specifies CASSLHGQEAFF. The V and J genes are TRBV12-3 or TRBV12-4 and TRBJ1-1, with D possibly being TRBD1 (6 bases). The CDR3 runs 12 residues. V was cut by 5 bases and J by 8 bases, with 12 bases left in between.

This clonotype was counted ten times or more. The chain couples TRBV5-1 to TRBJ2-1; D possibly corresponds to TRBD1 (6 bases). CDR1 is SGHRS and CDR2 is YFSETQ in the germline V gene. The germline V and J ends were trimmed by 3 bases and 1 base, with 17 bases remaining between them. CDR3 length equals 17 residues. The DNA of the CDR3 is TGCGCCAGCAGCTCCTGGGACACTCCACTTTCCTACAATGAGCAGTTCTTC. It specifies CASSSWDTPLSYNEQFF.

This clonotype was picked up many times. J is TRBJ1-2 and V is TRBV6-5; 9 bases agree with TRBD1. J lost 5 bases, V lost 6 bases, and 10 bases had no gene match. From germline, CDR1 is MNHEY and CDR2 SVGAGI. CDR3 length: 15 amino acids. The CDR3 sequence is CASRRDRVGVYGYTF. CDR3 sequence (DNA): TGTGCCAGCAGGCGGGACAGGGTGGGGGTGTATGGCTACACCTTC.

This clonotype occurred a few times. The chain has TRBV6-5 and TRBJ2-7; tentatively, D is TRBD1 (6 bases). The V gene lost 5 bases and the J gene lost 4 bases, with 12 bases spanning the gap. The CDR3 consists of 13 residues. From germline, CDR1 is MNHEY and CDR2 SVGAGI. The CDR3, as DNA: TGTGCCAGCAGTCCCGGGACAACGTACGAGCAGTACTTC. Protein: CASSPGTTYEQYF.

The chain is built from TRBV5-1 and TRBJ2-6; a possible D gene is TRBD1 (7 bases). The CDR3 consists of 19 residues. From germline, CDR1 is SGHRS and CDR2 YFSETQ. Trimming cost V 4 bases and J 9 bases, with 29 bases left between them. The CDR3 here is CASSPKTRGQSLEGNVLTF. The CDR3 nucleotides are TGCGCCAGCAGCCCGAAGACGAGGGGACAGTCTCTGGAGGGCAACGTCCTGACTTTC.

This clonotype was detected many times. This chain uses TRBV5-1 with TRBJ2-1; weak D call: TRBD2 (6 bases). V dropped 4 bases and J dropped 0 bases, with 17 bases sitting between them. The germline CDR1 and CDR2 sequences are SGHRS and YFSETQ. The CDR3 has 17 amino acids. For the CDR3, the DNA is TGCGCCAGCAGCCCAAACGGACTACCCAGCTCCTACAATGAGCAGTTCTTC. It translates to CASSPNGLPSSYNEQFF.

V and J are TRBV6-5 and TRBJ2-3; 15 positions agree with TRBD2. The ends lost 4 bases at V and 5 bases at J; junction bases unmatched: 4. CDR3 size: 16 residues. Germline V CDR1 and CDR2: MNHEY, SVGAGI. For the CDR3, the DNA is TGTGCCAGCAGTTGGACTAGCGGGAGGGCCGGAGATACGCAGTATTTT. It codes for CASSWTSGRAGDTQYF.

The sample holds many counts of this clonotype. V usage is TRBV21-1 and J usage is TRBJ2-7; the table names TRBD1, a call not compared with the DNA. TRBV21-1 is an annotated pseudogene. This CDR3 spans 16 amino acids. In DNA form, the CDR3 reads TGTGCCAGCAGCAATCGGGACAGGGGGGATTTGGACGAGCAGTACGTC. It yields the protein CASSNRDRGDLDEQYV.

In its sample, this clonotype was seen many times. The DNA of the CDR3 is TGCAGTGCTAGAGCCCGGACTAGCGGGACTTCGCGGGAGGAGCAGTACTTC. Its translation is CSARARTSGTSREEQYF. V and J are TRBV20-1 and TRBJ2-7, with 12 positions matching TRBD2. Germline CDR1 is DFQATT and CDR2 is SNEGSKA (reference sequence). This CDR3 contains 17 residues. Losses at the gene ends were 1 base for V and 7 bases for J; bases not matched to a gene: 14.

This clonotype showed up just a few times. V gene TRBV12-3 or TRBV12-4 combines with J gene TRBJ1-4; D is uncertain. The ends were cut back, 3 bases at V and 7 bases at J, with 9 bases in the middle. CDR3 length: 13 amino acids. CDR3 in DNA: TGTGCCAGCAGTTTCCGACTGTCTGAAAAACTGTTTTTT. Amino acids: CASSFRLSEKLFF.

This clonotype occurred a few times. V gene TRBV3-1 combines with J gene TRBJ2-1, with D tentatively TRBD1 or TRBD2 (5 bases each). The CDR3 consists of 15 residues. CDR1 and CDR2 (germline): LGHDT, YNNKEL (reference sequence). V was shortened by 0 bases and J by 0 bases, with 6 bases between the two germline ends. The CDR3 bases are TGTGCCAGCAGCCAAGAGGGGGTCTCCTACAATGAGCAGTTCTTC. It yields the protein CASSQEGVSYNEQFF.

The sample holds a few counts of this clonotype. This chain connects TRBV5-6 to TRBJ1-1; a weak D match, TRBD1 (5 bases). The V gene lost 6 bases and the J gene lost 1 base, with 10 bases spanning the gap. CDR1 is SGHDT and CDR2 is YYEEEE in the germline V gene. This CDR3 is 13 amino acids long. The CDR3 DNA reads TGTGCCAGCACCCAGAGGGGGAACACTGAAGCTTTCTTT. Translation: CASTQRGNTEAFF.

A few counts support this clonotype. The chain carries TRBV12-3 or TRBV12-4 and TRBJ2-1; D might be TRBD1 (5 bases). The CDR3 has 13 amino acids. V lost 1 base to trimming and J lost 9 bases, with 10 bases between them. The CDR3, as DNA: TGTGCCAGCAGTTTAGACCAGGGCGGTGAGCAGTTCTTC. Its protein is CASSLDQGGEQFF.